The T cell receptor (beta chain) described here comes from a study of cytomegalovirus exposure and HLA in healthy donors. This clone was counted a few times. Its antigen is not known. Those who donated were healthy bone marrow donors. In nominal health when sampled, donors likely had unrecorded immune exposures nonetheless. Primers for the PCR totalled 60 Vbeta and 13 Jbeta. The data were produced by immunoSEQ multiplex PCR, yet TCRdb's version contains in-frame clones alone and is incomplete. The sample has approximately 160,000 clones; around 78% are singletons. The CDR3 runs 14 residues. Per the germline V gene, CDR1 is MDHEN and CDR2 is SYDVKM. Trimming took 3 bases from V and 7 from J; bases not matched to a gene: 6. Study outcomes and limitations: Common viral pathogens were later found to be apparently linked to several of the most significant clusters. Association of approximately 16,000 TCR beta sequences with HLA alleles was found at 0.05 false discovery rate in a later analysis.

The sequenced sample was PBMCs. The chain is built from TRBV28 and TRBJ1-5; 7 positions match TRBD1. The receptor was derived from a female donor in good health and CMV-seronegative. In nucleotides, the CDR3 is TGTGCCAGCAGTTTGGGGACAGTTATCCAGCCCCAGCATTTT. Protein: CASSLGTVIQPQHF.